This T cell receptor beta chain was sequenced during a study of T cell clones after liver transplantation. Study-wide results and caveats: In most of the 8 subjects, circulating graft-donor-reactive CD4 TCRbeta sequences fell significantly after transplant.

The repertoire was sequenced with immunoSEQ multiplex PCR; TCRdb's copy has only in-frame clones and lacks some. Of about 76,000 clones in the sample, 75% to 90% were seen once. Per germline, CDR1 SGDLS and CDR2 YYNGEE. The CDR3 is made up of 15 amino acids. The V segment lost 4 bases and the J segment 6 bases; nucleotides outside the gene matches: 4. With respect to this clone: Antigen unknown.

The V gene is TRBV9, the J gene TRBJ2-1, with 13 bases fitting TRBD2. The source material was CD4+ T cells from blood, sampled at the 22-month timepoint. This receptor was taken from a human patient who received a liver transplant. Some T cells may be the graft donor's. CDR3 coding DNA: TGTGCCAGCAGCCCAACTAGCGGGGGGGGCAATGAGCAGTTCTTC. This sequence encodes CASSPTSGGGNEQFF.